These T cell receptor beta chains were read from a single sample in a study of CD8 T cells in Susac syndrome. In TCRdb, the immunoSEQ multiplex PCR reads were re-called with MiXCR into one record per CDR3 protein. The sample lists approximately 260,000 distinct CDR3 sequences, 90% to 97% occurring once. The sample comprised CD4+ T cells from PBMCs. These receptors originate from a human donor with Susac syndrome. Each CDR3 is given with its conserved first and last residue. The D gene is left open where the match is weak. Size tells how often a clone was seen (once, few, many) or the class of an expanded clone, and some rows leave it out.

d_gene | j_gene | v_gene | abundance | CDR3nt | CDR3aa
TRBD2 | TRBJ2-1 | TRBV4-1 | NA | TGCGCCAGCAGCCAGATAACTAGCGGGAGGTTAGGTGAGCAGTTCTTC | CASSQITSGRLGEQFF
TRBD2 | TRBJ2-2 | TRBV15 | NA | TGTGCCACCAGCCGAAGACTAGCGGGAGGCCCCGGGGAGCTGTTTTTT | CATSRRLAGGPGELFF
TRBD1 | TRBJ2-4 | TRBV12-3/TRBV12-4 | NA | TGTGCCAGCGGCTCCACAGGGGGCTCTAAAAACATTCAGTACTTC | CASGSTGGSKNIQYF
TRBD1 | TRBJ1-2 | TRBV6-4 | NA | TGTGCCAGCAGTGACTCAGGACAGGGTGGCTACACCTTC | CASSDSGQGGYTF
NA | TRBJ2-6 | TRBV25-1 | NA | TGTGCCAGCAGTTCCCGGACGGGGGCCAACGTCCTGACTTTC | CASSSRTGANVLTF
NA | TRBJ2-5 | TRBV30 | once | TGTGCCTGGAGTGTTACTCTAGCGCTAAAAGAGACCCAGTACTTC | CAWSVTLALKETQYF
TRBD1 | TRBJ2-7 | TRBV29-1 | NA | TGCAGCGTGGAGGGGGGACAGGGTACCGAGCAGTACTTC | CSVEGGQGTEQYF
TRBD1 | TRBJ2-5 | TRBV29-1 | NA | TGCAGCGTTGTACAGGGGTCCCAAGAGACCCAGTACTTC | CSVVQGSQETQYF
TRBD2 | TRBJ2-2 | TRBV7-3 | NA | TGTGCCAGCAGTTCCCAGCCGGGACTAGCGACTGGCGGGGAGCTGTTTTTT | CASSSQPGLATGGELFF
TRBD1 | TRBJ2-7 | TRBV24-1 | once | TGTGCCACCAGTGACCGACGGACAGGCCTGGGCTACGAGCAGTACTTC | CATSDRRTGLGYEQYF